The entry below gives a single T cell receptor (beta chain) sequence along with its context. The specificity of this receptor is unknown. No quality values exist for individual bases; no much larger clone is one base distant. The CDR3 regions of human TCRbeta chains were analyzed by immunosequencing. As for the authors' bioinformatics: Repertoire TCRs were checked for matches against a reference library of SARS-CoV-2-specific TCRs that had been generated using the MIRA antigen-specificity platform. Breadth was defined as the fraction of unique TCRs that were SARS-CoV-2-associated. Depth was defined as the fraction of total T cells that were SARS-CoV-2-associated. Each spike-specific TCR was assigned to its reactive spike region and to a CD4 or CD8 class using the MIRA data. Log10-transformed breadth and depth values were compared by one-way ANOVA with Sidak's multiple comparisons tests. In its TCRdb copy, this immuneACCESS table keeps in-frame sequences only and misses some clones. Where compared with another copy, unresolved V genes explain less than half of these, and the others have no known cause. The V and J calls and clone size come from that table; D and trimming were worked out from the DNA. A total of approximately 120,000 clones appear in this sample, 75% to 95% of them only once. Of the sample, just over 7% is held by the ten largest clones.

These data belong to a study of T cell responses to AZD1222 COVID-19 vaccine (dated by TCRdb to 2020 to 2023). With respect to the entire study: AZD1222 recipients given second doses at about 4 weeks or at about 12 weeks were pooled, since spike-specific TCR depth and breadth were not found to differ between the two schedules. TCR sequencing was performed for about 250 trial participants, of whom about 200 were given two doses of AZD1222 and around 25 were given two doses of MenACWY control vaccine. Enrollment into the trials was organized by age into subgroups of 18-55, 56-69 and 70-plus years, and those subgroups contained about 160, 30 and 59 TCR-sequenced participants, respectively. On the study overall, not on this receptor specifically: In the small 56-69-year group, the increase in depth fell short of significance, most likely because of low power. After two AZD1222 doses, spike-specific TCR breadth and depth were significantly higher than at day 0 and than in MenACWY recipients. Participants were mostly white British, with more females than males. The authors suggested clonal diversity may have been underestimated. Reportedly, close to half of the unique spike-specific TCRs recognized epitopes lying outside the regions that are mutated in the B.1.351 and B.1.1.7 variants. Conclusions about previously exposed vaccinees were limited because only six AZD1222 recipients were SARS-CoV-2 seropositive at baseline. Because no day 14 peak-response samples were available, repertoires were characterized only after the peak T cell response. The whole spike protein was spanned by vaccine-associated CD4 TCRs, and dominant responses were seen in regions 160-218 and 743-854.

Including cysteine and phenylalanine, the CDR3 has 11 amino acids. Only the CDR3 portion is preserved as DNA: 33 bases, with reading frame beginning at the first base. As encoded in the germline V gene (reference sequence), CDR1 is DFQATT while CDR2 is SNEGSKA. Trimming takes 2 bases from V and 5 bases from J, and the germline ends sit 6 bases apart. The sample's time point label is to be understood as: baseline before first vaccination. Vaccinee samples were obtained from the UK trials COV001 and COV002, which included a single-blind randomized controlled phase 2/3 trial of AZD1222 (ChAdOx1 nCoV-19) in healthy adults. For TCRbeta chain sequencing, PBMC samples were collected from trial participants at day 0 and at day 28 after the second dose.

Here the chain combines TRBV20-1 and TRBJ2-5; the D gene is unclear. The sample was peripheral blood, taken on day 0 of AZD1222 vaccination. The receptor comes from an adult in good health. Read as DNA, the sequence is TGCAGTGCTAGATTAAGGGAGACCCAGTACTTC. Its translation is CSARLRETQYF.